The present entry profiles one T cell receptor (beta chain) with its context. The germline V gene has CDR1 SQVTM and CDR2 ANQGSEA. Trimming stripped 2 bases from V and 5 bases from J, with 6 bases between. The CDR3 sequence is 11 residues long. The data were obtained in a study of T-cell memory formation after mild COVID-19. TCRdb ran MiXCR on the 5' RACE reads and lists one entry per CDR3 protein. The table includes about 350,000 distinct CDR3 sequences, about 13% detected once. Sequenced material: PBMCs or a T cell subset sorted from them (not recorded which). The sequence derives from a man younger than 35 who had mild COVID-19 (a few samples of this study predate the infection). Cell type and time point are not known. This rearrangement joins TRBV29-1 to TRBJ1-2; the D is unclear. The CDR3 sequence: CSVESKYGYTF. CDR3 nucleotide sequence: TGCAGCGTTGAATCCAAATATGGCTACACCTTC. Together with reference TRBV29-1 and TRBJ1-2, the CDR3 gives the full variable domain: SAVISQKPSRDICQRGTSLTIQCQVDSQVTMMFWYRQQPGQSLTLIATANQGSEATYESGFVIDKFPISRPNLTFSTLTVSNMSPEDSSIYLCSVESKYGYTFGSGTRLTVV.